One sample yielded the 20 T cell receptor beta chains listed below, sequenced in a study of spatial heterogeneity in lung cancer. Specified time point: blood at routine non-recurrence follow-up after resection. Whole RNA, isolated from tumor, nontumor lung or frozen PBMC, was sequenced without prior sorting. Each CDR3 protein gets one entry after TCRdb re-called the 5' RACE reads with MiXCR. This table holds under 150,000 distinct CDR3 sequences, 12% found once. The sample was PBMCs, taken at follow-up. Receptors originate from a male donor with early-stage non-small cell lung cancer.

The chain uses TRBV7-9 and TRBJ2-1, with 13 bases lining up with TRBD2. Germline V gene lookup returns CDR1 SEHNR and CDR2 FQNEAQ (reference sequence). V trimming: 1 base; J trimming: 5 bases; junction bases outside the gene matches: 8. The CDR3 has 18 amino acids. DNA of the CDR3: TGTGCCAGCAGCTTAGGACTAGCGGGGGGCACCCGAAACAATGAGCAGTTCTTC. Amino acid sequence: CASSLGLAGGTRNNEQFF.

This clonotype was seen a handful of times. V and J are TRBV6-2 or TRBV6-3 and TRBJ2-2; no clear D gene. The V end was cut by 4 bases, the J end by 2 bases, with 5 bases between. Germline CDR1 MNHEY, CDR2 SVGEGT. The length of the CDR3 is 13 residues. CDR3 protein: CASSFSNTGELFF. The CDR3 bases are TGTGCCAGCAGTTTCTCAAACACCGGGGAGCTGTTTTTT.

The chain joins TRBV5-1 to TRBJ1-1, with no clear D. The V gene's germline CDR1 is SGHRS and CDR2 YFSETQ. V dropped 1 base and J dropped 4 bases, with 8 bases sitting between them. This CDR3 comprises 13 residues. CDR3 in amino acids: CASSLMGSTEAFF. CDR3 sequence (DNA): TGCGCCAGCAGCTTGATGGGTTCCACTGAAGCTTTCTTT.

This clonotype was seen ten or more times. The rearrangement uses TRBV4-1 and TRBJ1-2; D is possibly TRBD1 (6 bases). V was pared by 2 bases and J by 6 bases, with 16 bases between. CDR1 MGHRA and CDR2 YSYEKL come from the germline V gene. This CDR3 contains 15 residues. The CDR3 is CASSQHHLQGDGYTF. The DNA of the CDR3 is TGCGCCAGCAGCCAACACCACTTACAGGGTGATGGCTACACCTTC.

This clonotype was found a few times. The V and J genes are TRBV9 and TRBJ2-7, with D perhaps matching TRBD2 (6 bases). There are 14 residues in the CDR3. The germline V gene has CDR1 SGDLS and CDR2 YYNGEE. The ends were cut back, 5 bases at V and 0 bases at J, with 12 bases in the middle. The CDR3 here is CASSAQGLSYEQYF. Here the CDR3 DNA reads TGTGCCAGCAGTGCCCAGGGACTCTCCTACGAGCAGTACTTC.

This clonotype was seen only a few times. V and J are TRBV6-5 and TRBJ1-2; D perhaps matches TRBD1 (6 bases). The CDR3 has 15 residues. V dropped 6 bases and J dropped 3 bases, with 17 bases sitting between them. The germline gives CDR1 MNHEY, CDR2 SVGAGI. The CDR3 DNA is TGTGCCAGCAGCATGACCAGGGGCACCTACTATGGCTACACCTTC. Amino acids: CASSMTRGTYYGYTF.

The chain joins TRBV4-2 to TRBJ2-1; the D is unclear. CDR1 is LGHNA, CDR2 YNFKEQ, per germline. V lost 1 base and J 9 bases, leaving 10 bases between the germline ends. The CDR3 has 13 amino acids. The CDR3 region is CASSQGFLGEQFF. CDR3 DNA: TGTGCCAGCAGCCAAGGATTCCTGGGTGAGCAGTTCTTC.

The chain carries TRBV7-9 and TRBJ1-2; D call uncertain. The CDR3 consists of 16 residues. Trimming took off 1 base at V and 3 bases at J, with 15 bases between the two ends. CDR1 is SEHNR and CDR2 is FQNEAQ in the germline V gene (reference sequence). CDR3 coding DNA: TGTGCCAGCAGCTTAGGGTCTGTTCAACTGCACTATGGCTACACCTTC. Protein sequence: CASSLGSVQLHYGYTF.

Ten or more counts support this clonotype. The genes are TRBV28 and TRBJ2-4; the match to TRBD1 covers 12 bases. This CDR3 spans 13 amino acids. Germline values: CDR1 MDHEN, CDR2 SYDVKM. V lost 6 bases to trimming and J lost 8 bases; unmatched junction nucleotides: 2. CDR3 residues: CASRGQGAYIQYF. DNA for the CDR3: TGTGCCAGCAGGGGACAGGGGGCATACATTCAGTACTTC.

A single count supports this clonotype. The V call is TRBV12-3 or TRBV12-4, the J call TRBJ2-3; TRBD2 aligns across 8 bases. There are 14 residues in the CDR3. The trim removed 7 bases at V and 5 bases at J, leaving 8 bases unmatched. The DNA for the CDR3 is TGTGCCAGCACGAGGGTGCGGGGGGTAGATACGCAGTATTTT. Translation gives CASTRVRGVDTQYF.

This CDR3 reads CASSFGTGGYNEQFF. DNA for the CDR3: TGTGCCAGCAGCTTCGGGACAGGGGGTTACAATGAGCAGTTCTTC. V and J are TRBV7-9 and TRBJ2-1; 11 bases are shared with TRBD1. V lost 3 bases and J lost 4; bases outside the gene matches: 2. The CDR3 is 15 residues long. Germline CDR1 reads SEHNR; CDR2 reads FQNEAQ (reference sequence).

CDR3: CASSLESNTIYF. Here the CDR3 DNA reads TGTGCCAGCAGCCTGGAGTCCAACACCATATATTTT. V is TRBV7-9 and J is TRBJ1-3; D ambiguous. Between the trimmed V and J ends, which lost 5 bases and 7 bases, there was a span of 9 bases. The germline V gene has CDR1 SEHNR and CDR2 FQNEAQ (reference sequence). This CDR3 has 12 residues. The full variable domain, rest sourced from reference TRBV7-9 and TRBJ1-3, is DTGVSQNPRHKITKRGQNVTFRCDPISEHNRLYWYRQTLGQGPEFLTYFQNEAQLEKSRLLSDRFSAERPKGSFSTLEIQRTEQGDSAMYLCASSLESNTIYFGEGSWLTVV.

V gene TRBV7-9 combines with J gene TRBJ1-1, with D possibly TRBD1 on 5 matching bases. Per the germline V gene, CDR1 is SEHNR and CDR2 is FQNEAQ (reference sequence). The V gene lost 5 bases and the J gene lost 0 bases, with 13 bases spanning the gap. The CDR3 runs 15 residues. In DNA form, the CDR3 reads TGTGCCAGCAGCCAGGGAGGGACCCTGAACACTGAAGCTTTCTTT. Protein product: CASSQGGTLNTEAFF.

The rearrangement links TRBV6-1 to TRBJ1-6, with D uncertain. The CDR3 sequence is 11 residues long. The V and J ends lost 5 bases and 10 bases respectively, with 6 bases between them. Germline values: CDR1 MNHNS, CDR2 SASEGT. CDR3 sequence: CASSSPSPLHF. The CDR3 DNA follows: TGTGCCAGCAGTTCCCCATCACCCCTCCACTTT.

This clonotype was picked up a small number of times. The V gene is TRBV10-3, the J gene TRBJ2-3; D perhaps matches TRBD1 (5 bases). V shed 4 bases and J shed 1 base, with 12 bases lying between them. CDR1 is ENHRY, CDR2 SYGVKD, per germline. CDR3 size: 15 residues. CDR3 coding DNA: TGTGCCATCAGTGTAGGCAGGGTGGGCACAGATACGCAGTATTTT. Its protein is CAISVGRVGTDTQYF.

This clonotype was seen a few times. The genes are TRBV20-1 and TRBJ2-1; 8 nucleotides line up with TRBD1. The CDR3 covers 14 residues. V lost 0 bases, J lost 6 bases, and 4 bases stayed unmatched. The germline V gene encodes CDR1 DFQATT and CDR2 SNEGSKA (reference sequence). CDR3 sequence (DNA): TGCAGTGCTAGAGATTCGGACAGGGTCAATGAGCAGTTCTTC. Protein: CSARDSDRVNEQFF.

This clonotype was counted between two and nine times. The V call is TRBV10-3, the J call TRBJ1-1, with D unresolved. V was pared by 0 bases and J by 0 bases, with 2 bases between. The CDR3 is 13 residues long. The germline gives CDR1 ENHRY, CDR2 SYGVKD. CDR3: CAISESVNTEAFF. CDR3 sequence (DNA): TGTGCCATCAGTGAGTCCGTGAACACTGAAGCTTTCTTT.

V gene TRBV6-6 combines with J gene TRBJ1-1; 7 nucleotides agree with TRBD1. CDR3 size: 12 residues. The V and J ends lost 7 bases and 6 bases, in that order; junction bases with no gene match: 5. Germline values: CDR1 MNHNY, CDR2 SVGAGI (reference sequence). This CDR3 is CASTLQGSEAFF. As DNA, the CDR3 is TGTGCCAGCACCCTACAGGGGTCTGAAGCTTTCTTT.

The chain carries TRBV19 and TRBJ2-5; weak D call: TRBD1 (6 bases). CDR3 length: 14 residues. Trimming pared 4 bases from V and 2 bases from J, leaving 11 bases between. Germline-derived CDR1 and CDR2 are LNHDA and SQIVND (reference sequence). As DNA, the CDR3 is TGTGCCAGTAGTAAGGGACAAGTACAAGAGACCCAGTACTTC. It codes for CASSKGQVQETQYF.

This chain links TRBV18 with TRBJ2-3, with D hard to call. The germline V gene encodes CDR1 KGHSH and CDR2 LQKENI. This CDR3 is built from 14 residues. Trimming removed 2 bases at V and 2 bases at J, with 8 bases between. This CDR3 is CASSPNSPTDTQYF. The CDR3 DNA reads TGTGCCAGCTCACCAAACAGTCCCACAGATACGCAGTATTTT.